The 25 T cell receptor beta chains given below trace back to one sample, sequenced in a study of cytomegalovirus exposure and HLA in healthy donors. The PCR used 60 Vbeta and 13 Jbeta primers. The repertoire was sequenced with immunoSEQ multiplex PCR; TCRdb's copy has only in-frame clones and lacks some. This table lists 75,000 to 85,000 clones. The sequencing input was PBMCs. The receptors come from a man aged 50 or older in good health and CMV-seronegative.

CDR3 amino acids: CASRSPGQPYEQYF. Here the CDR3 DNA reads TGTGCCAGCAGGTCACCGGGACAGCCCTACGAGCAGTACTTC. This sequence joins TRBV6-6 and TRBJ2-7, with 7 bases matching TRBD1. V shed 6 bases, J shed 2 bases, and the junction held 7 bases outside the gene matches. The CDR3 is 14 residues long. The germline V gene has CDR1 MNHNY and CDR2 SVGAGI (reference sequence).

The CDR3 DNA follows: TGCGCCAGCACGGGATTCATGAACACCGGGGAGCTGTTTTTT. Amino acids: CASTGFMNTGELFF. The gene calls are TRBV10-2 and TRBJ2-2, with TRBD2 as a possible D gene (5 bases). The CDR3 sequence is 14 residues long. The germline gives CDR1 WSHSY, CDR2 SAAADI. Trimming pared 7 bases from V and 1 base from J, leaving 10 bases between.

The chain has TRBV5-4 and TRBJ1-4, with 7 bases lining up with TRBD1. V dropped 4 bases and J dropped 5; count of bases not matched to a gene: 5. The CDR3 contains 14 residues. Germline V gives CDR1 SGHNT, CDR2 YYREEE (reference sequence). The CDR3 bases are TGTGCCAGCAGCGCCGGGACAGTGAATGAAAAACTGTTTTTT. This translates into CASSAGTVNEKLFF.

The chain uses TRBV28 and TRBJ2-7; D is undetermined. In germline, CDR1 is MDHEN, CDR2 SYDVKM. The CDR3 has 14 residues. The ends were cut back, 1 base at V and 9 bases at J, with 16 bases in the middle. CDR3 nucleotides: TGTGCCAGCAGTTTATTGGGCGTCGGTGGTGGGCAGTACTTC. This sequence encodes CASSLLGVGGGQYF.

Written as DNA, the CDR3 is TGCGCCAGCAGCTTGTTTCAGGAGAACACCGGGGAGCTGTTTTTT. It yields the protein CASSLFQENTGELFF. The chain employs TRBV5-1 and TRBJ2-2; D not resolved. In germline, CDR1 is SGHRS, CDR2 YFSETQ. This CDR3 contains 15 residues. Trimming shortened V by 1 base and J by 1 base, and 8 bases separated the two germline ends.

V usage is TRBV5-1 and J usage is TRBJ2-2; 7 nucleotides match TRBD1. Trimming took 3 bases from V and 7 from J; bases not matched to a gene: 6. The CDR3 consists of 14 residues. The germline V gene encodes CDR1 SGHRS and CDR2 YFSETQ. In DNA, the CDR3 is TGCGCCAGCAGCTATGGACAGGAAATCGGGGAGCTGTTTTTT. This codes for CASSYGQEIGELFF.

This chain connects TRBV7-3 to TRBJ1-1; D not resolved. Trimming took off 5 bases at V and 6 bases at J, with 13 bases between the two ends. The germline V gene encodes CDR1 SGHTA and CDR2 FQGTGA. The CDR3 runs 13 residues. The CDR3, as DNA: TGTGCCAGCAGCGTAAATGGCATGTCTGAAGCTTTCTTT. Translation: CASSVNGMSEAFF. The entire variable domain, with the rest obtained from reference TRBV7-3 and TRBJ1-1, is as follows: GAGVSQTPSNKVTEKGKYVELRCDPISGHTALYWYRQSLGQGPEFLIYFQGTGAADDSGLPNDRFFAVRPEGSVSTLKIQRTERGDSAVYLCASSVNGMSEAFFGQGTRLTVV.

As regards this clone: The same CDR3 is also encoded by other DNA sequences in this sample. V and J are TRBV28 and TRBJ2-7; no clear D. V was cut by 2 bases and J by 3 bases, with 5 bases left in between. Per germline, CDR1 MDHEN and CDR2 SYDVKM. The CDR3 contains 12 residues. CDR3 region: CASSLTDYEQYF. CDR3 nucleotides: TGTGCCAGCAGTTTAACAGACTACGAGCAGTACTTC.

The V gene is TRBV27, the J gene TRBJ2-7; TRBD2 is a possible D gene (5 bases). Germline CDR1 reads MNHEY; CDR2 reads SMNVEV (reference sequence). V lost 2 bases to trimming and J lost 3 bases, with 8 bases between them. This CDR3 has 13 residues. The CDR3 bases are TGTGCCAGCAGTTTAACGGGGAGCTACGAGCAGTACTTC. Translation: CASSLTGSYEQYF.

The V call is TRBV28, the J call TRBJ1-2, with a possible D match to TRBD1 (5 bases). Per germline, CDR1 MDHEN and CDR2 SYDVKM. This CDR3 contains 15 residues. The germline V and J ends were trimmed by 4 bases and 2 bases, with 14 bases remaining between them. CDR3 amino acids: CASSSGVDGNYGYTF. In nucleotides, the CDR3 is TGTGCCAGCAGTTCGGGGGTGGACGGAAACTATGGCTACACCTTC.

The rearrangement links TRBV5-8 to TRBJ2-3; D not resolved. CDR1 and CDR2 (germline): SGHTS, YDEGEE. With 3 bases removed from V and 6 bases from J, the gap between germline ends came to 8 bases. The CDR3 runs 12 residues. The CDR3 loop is CASSSVPDTQYF. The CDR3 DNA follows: TGTGCCAGCAGCTCGGTGCCGGATACGCAGTATTTT.

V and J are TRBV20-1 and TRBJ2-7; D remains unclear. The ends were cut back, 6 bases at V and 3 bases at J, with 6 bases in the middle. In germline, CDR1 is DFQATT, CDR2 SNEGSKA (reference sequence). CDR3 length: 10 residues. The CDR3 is CSAHSYEQYF. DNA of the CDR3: TGCAGTGCCCACAGCTACGAGCAGTACTTC.

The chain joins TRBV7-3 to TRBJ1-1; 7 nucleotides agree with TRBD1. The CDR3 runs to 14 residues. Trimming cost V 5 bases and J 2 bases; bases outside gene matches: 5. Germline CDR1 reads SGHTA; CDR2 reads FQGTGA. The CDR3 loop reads CASSPNRGNTEAFF. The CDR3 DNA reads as TGTGCCAGCAGCCCCAACAGGGGAAACACTGAAGCTTTCTTT. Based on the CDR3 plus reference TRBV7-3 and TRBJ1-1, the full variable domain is GAGVSQTPSNKVTEKGKYVELRCDPISGHTALYWYRQSLGQGPEFLIYFQGTGAADDSGLPNDRFFAVRPEGSVSTLKIQRTERGDSAVYLCASSPNRGNTEAFFGQGTRLTVV.

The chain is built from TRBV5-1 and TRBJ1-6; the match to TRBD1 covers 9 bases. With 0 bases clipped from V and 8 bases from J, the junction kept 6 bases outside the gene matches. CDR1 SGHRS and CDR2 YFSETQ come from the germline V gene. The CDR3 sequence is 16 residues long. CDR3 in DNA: TGCGCCAGCAGCTTGGCAACAGGGGGCTCTTATTCACCCCTCCACTTT. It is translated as CASSLATGGSYSPLHF.

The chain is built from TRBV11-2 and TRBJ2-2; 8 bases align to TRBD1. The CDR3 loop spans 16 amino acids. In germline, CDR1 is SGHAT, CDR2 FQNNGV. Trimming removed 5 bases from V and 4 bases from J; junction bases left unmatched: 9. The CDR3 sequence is CASSPQTDRGTGELFF. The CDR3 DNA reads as TGTGCCAGCAGCCCCCAGACCGACAGGGGCACCGGGGAGCTGTTTTTT.

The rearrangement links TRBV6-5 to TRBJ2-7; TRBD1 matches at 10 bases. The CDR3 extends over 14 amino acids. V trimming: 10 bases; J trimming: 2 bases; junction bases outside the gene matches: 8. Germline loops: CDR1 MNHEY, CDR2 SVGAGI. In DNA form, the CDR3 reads TGTGCCACCAAAGGGGGACAGGGGACCTACGAGCAGTACTTC. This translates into CATKGGQGTYEQYF.

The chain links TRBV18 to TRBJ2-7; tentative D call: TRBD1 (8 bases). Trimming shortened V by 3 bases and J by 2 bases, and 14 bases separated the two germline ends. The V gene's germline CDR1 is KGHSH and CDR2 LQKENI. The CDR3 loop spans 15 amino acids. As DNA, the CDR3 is TGTGCCAGCTCACCCGGACAGGGACTACCCTACGAGCAGTACTTC. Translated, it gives CASSPGQGLPYEQYF.

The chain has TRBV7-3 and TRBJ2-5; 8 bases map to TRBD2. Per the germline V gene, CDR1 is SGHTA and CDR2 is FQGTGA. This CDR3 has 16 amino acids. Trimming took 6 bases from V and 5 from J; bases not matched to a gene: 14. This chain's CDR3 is CASSPGGTSIGETQYF. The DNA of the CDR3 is TGTGCCAGCAGTCCGGGGGGGACCTCGATCGGGGAGACCCAGTACTTC.

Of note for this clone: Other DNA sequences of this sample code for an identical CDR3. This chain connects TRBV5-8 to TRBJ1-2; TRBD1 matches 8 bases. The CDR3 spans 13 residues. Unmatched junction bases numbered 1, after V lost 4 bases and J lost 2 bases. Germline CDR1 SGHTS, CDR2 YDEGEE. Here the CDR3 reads CASSRTGNYGYTF. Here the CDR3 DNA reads TGTGCCAGCAGCAGGACAGGGAACTATGGCTACACCTTC.

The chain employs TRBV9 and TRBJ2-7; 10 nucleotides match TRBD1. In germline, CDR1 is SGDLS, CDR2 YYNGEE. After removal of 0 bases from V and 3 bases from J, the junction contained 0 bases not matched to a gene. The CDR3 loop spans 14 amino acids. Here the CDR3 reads CASSVGDRGYEQYF. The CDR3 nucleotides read TGTGCCAGCAGCGTAGGGGACAGGGGCTACGAGCAGTACTTC.

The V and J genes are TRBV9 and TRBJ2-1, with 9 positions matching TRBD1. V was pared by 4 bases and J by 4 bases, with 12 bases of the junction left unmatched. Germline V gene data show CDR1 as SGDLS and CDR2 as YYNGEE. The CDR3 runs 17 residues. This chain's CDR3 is CASSSPTGGAGYNEQFF. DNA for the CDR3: TGTGCCAGCAGCAGCCCAACAGGGGGCGCAGGATACAATGAGCAGTTCTTC.

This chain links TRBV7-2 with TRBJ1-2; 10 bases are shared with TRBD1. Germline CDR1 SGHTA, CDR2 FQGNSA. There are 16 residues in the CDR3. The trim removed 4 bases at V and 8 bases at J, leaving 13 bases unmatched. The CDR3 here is CASSSQITDRGLGYTF. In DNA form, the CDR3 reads TGTGCCAGCAGCTCTCAAATAACCGACAGGGGGCTGGGCTACACCTTC.

CDR3 bases: TGTGCCAGCAGTTTATCTTCGTCTGGGGCCAACGTCCTGACTTTC. This translates into CASSLSSSGANVLTF. This chain joins TRBV27 and TRBJ2-6; the D is unclear. Per the germline V gene, CDR1 is MNHEY and CDR2 is SMNVEV (reference sequence). V was shortened by 0 bases and J by 1 base, with 4 bases between the two germline ends. The CDR3 totals 15 residues.

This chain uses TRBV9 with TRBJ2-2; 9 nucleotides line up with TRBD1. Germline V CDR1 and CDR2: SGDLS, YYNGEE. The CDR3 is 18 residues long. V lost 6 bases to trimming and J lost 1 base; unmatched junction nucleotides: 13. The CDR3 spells CASTHGGTGFWNTGELFF. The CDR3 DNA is TGTGCCAGCACCCATGGGGGGACAGGGTTTTGGAACACCGGGGAGCTGTTTTTT.

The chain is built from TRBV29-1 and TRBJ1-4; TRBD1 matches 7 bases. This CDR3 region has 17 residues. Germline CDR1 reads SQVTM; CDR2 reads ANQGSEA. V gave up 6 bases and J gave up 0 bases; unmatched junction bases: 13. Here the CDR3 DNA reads TGCAGCGTCTCGGACAGGATCTCTAAGGCAACTAATGAAAAACTGTTTTTT. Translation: CSVSDRISKATNEKLFF. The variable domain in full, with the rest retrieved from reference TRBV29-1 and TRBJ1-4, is SAVISQKPSRDICQRGTSLTIQCQVDSQVTMMFWYRQQPGQSLTLIATANQGSEATYESGFVIDKFPISRPNLTFSTLTVSNMSPEDSSIYLCSVSDRISKATNEKLFFGSGTQLSVL.